This T cell receptor (beta chain) was profiled in a study of OX40 agonist ivuxolimab in advanced cancers. Clones were read by immunoSEQ multiplex PCR, and TCRdb kept only the in-frame ones, dropping some. The sample contains approximately 62,000 clones, over 90% of which appear only once. The table lists this clone with a count of one. Germline-derived CDR1 and CDR2 are LGHNA and YNFKEQ. CDR3 length equals 14 residues. Trimming pared 4 bases from V and 4 bases from J, leaving 14 bases between. The clonotype comes from an adult with an advanced solid tumor such as melanoma, head and neck, liver or kidney cancer. The chain carries TRBV4-2 and TRBJ2-7; D might be TRBD2 (5 bases). Sample: CD4+ or CD8+ T cells sorted from blood, taken in a trial of the OX40 agonist ivuxolimab. The CDR3 sequence: CASSPPGGDYEQYF. Written as DNA, the CDR3 is TGTGCCAGCAGCCCCCCCGGAGGAGATTACGAGCAGTACTTC.